The 11 T cell receptor beta chains given below trace back to one sample, sequenced in a study of blood T cell repertoires in COVID-19 (dated by TCRdb to the early 2020s). The library came from the immunoSEQ multiplex PCR assay. TCRdb mirrors the immuneACCESS table, restricted to in-frame sequences. Some clones are absent from its copies; in checked studies, under half trace to an unresolved V gene, and the reason for the others is unknown. Present in this sample are over 70,000 clones, over 60% of which were seen just once. The top ten constitute under 2.5% of the sample. Sequenced input: peripheral blood. Receptors originate from a man aged 65 to 85 with COVID-19, enrolled during active disease.

The chain employs TRBV2 and TRBJ2-6, with D maybe TRBD1 (5 bases). V lost 1 base, J lost 5 bases, and 15 bases lay in between. Germline CDR1 is SNHLY and CDR2 is FYNNEI. This CDR3 region has 17 residues. DNA of the CDR3: TGTGCCAGCAGTGAAGGGACACCACCTTTCTGGGCCAACGTCCTGACTTTC. Its translation: CASSEGTPPFWANVLTF.

This clone was observed a few times. The chain recombines TRBV7-2 with TRBJ2-2, with 7 bases matching TRBD2. CDR3 length: 14 residues. The V gene end was trimmed by 3 bases and the J gene end by 7 bases; junction bases not matched to a gene: 5. Looked up from germline, CDR1 is SGHTA and CDR2 is FQGNSA. In DNA form, the CDR3 reads TGTGCCAGCAGCTTGAGCGGGGCGGGCGGGGAGCTGTTTTTT. Amino acid sequence: CASSLSGAGGELFF. Based on the CDR3 plus reference TRBV7-2 and TRBJ2-2, the full variable domain is GAGVSQSPSNKVTEKGKDVELRCDPISGHTALYWYRQSLGQGLEFLIYFQGNSAPDKSGLPSDRFSAERTGGSVSTLTIQRTQQEDSAVYLCASSLSGAGGELFFGEGSRLTVL.

This sequence joins TRBV5-1 and TRBJ1-5; D unresolved. The length of the CDR3 is 14 residues. Germline CDR1 SGHRS, CDR2 YFSETQ. V lost 0 bases and J 2 bases, leaving 6 bases between the germline ends. The CDR3 nucleotides read TGCGCCAGCAGCTTGGATTCGGGCAATCAGCCCCAGCATTTT. Translated: CASSLDSGNQPQHF.

The CDR3 loop is CASSPGTVNEKLFF. The DNA of the CDR3 is TGTGCCAGCAGCCCGGGGACAGTTAATGAAAAACTGTTTTTT. The J gene is TRBJ1-4, the V gene TRBV7-9, with 7 positions matching TRBD1. CDR1 and CDR2 from the germline V gene are SEHNR and FQNEAQ (reference sequence). Germline trimming cut 5 bases from V and 4 bases from J; bases unmatched to any gene: 4. The CDR3 covers 14 residues. Looking up the rest from reference TRBV7-9 and TRBJ1-4 gives the full variable domain: DTGVSQNPRHKITKRGQNVTFRCDPISEHNRLYWYRQTLGQGPEFLTYFQNEAQLEKSRLLSDRFSAERPKGSFSTLEIQRTEQGDSAMYLCASSPGTVNEKLFFGSGTQLSVL.

The chain joins TRBV7-9 to TRBJ2-7, with 12 bases identical to TRBD1. This CDR3 region has 16 residues. Looked up from germline, CDR1 is SEHNR and CDR2 is FQNEAQ (reference sequence). With 4 bases clipped from V and 4 bases from J, the junction kept 8 bases outside the gene matches. The CDR3 is CASSSDPGQGAYEQYF. The CDR3 coding sequence is TGTGCCAGCAGCTCGGATCCGGGACAGGGGGCATACGAGCAGTACTTC.

The V call is TRBV30, the J call TRBJ2-6, with 10 bases identical to TRBD1. Trimming removed 5 bases from V and 4 bases from J; junction bases left unmatched: 8. The CDR3 totals 16 residues. Germline V CDR1 and CDR2: GTSNPN, SVGIG (reference sequence). The CDR3: CAWQRQGAAGANVLTF. CDR3 DNA: TGTGCCTGGCAACGACAGGGGGCAGCGGGGGCCAACGTCCTGACTTTC.

This clone appeared a few times. DNA for the CDR3: TGTGCCAGCAGTTACTCTGCGGGAAGTGGCTATGGCTACACCTTC. Protein product: CASSYSAGSGYGYTF. This chain connects TRBV6-5 to TRBJ1-2; D gene ambiguous. Trimming took 0 bases from V and 4 from J, leaving 12 bases between them. In germline, CDR1 is MNHEY, CDR2 SVGAGI. CDR3 length: 15 amino acids.

The gene calls are TRBV19 and TRBJ1-1; 7 nucleotides line up with TRBD1. Per the germline V gene, CDR1 is LNHDA and CDR2 is SQIVND (reference sequence). The CDR3 has 14 residues. Germline trimming cut 2 bases from V and 0 bases from J; bases unmatched to any gene: 0. The CDR3 loop reads CASSIQGVNTEAFF. The CDR3 region has the DNA TGTGCCAGTAGTATACAGGGGGTGAACACTGAAGCTTTCTTT. Full variable domain (missing parts from reference TRBV19 and TRBJ1-1): DGGITQSPKYLFRKEGQNVTLSCEQNLNHDAMYWYRQDPGQGLRLIYYSQIVNDFQKGDIAEGYSVSREKKESFPLTVTSAQKNPTAFYLCASSIQGVNTEAFFGQGTRLTVV.

The genes are TRBV7-2 and TRBJ2-5; D might be TRBD2 (6 bases). Trimming removed 1 base from V and 1 base from J, with 13 bases in between. Germline assignment: CDR1 SGHTA and CDR2 FQGNSA. CDR3 length equals 16 residues. CDR3 in amino acids: CASSLELARSQETQYF. DNA for the CDR3: TGTGCCAGCAGCTTAGAGCTAGCGAGAAGCCAAGAGACCCAGTACTTC.

V gene TRBV25-1 combines with J gene TRBJ1-6; no reliable D call. This CDR3 is 12 amino acids long. Trimming removed 0 bases at V and 12 bases at J, with 6 bases between. The V gene's germline CDR1 is MGHDK and CDR2 SYGVNS. CDR3 bases: TGTGCCAGCAGTGAATACAGATTACCCCTCCACTTT. Translating it yields CASSEYRLPLHF.

This clone was observed a handful of times. V is TRBV7-8 and J is TRBJ1-5; D gene unclear. The CDR3 sequence is 12 residues long. CDR1 is SGHVS, CDR2 FQNEAQ, per germline. V was trimmed by 5 bases and J by 3 bases, leaving 5 bases between them. CDR3 sequence: CASSPHNQPQHF. The CDR3, as DNA: TGTGCCAGCAGCCCACACAATCAGCCCCAGCATTTT. Looking up the rest from reference TRBV7-8 and TRBJ1-5 gives the full variable domain: GAGVSQSPRYKVAKRGQDVALRCDPISGHVSLFWYQQALGQGPEFLTYFQNEAQLDKSGLPSDRFFAERPEGSVSTLKIQRTQQEDSAVYLCASSPHNQPQHFGDGTRLSIL.